The 11 T cell receptor beta chains below all came from one sample that was sequenced in a study of shared clonotypes between healthy human individuals. Selected positively for CCR7 and CD45RO-negative, naive CD8 cells excluded terminally differentiated effector memory CD45RA+ cells. The data were produced by immunoSEQ multiplex PCR, yet TCRdb's version contains in-frame clones alone and is incomplete. The sample yields over 2 million clones, about 95% seen once. Sequenced sample: naive CD8+ T cells sorted from blood. These receptors all stem from a man younger than 35 in good health.

Regarding this clone: Other DNA sequences in this sample translate to the same CDR3. The rearrangement links TRBV29-1 to TRBJ1-1; no definite D call. CDR1 is SQVTM and CDR2 is ANQGSEA in the germline V gene. Trimming took 3 bases from V and 4 from J, leaving 12 bases between them. This CDR3 has 13 residues. In DNA, the CDR3 is TGCAGCGTTGAGGGCCTCTGGGGCACTGAAGCTTTCTTT. It specifies CSVEGLWGTEAFF.

The sample holds one count of this clone. The rearrangement links TRBV5-1 to TRBJ1-2; possibly TRBD1 for D (6 bases). Germline assignment: CDR1 SGHRS and CDR2 YFSETQ. V lost 4 bases and J 0 bases, leaving 13 bases between the germline ends. The CDR3 consists of 15 residues. As DNA, the CDR3 is TGCGCCAGCAGCCTGACAGGTCAGACTAACTATGGCTACACCTTC. It is translated as CASSLTGQTNYGYTF.

V is TRBV4-1 and J is TRBJ2-2; no reliable D call. Trimming left V 6 bases short and J 0 bases short, with 11 bases between. The CDR3 extends over 15 amino acids. Germline V gives CDR1 MGHRA, CDR2 YSYEKL. The CDR3 DNA sequence: TGCGCCAGCAGACTCCTAATTTCGAACACCGGGGAGCTGTTTTTT. Translated: CASRLLISNTGELFF.

This clone was detected once. Other nucleotide sequences in the sample specify the same CDR3. The CDR3 DNA reads as TGTGCCAGCAGCGTAGTGGCGGGGGCGAACACCGGGGAGCTGTTTTTT. This sequence encodes CASSVVAGANTGELFF. The rearrangement uses TRBV9 and TRBJ2-2, with 7 bases identical to TRBD2. The CDR3 spans 16 residues. Germline V gene lookup returns CDR1 SGDLS and CDR2 YYNGEE. The V gene end was trimmed by 0 bases and the J gene end by 0 bases; junction bases not matched to a gene: 2.

The chain carries TRBV6-6 and TRBJ2-7, with 8 bases lining up with TRBD1. V shed 7 bases, J shed 2 bases, and the junction held 7 bases outside the gene matches. In germline, CDR1 is MNHNY, CDR2 SVGAGI (reference sequence). The CDR3 is 14 residues long. CDR3 bases: TGTGCCAGCAAGGGGACAGGCTGGGCCTACGAGCAGTACTTC. This gives the protein CASKGTGWAYEQYF.

This chain joins TRBV19 and TRBJ1-1; D is uncertain. V dropped 0 bases and J dropped 6 bases, with 8 bases sitting between them. This CDR3 has 13 amino acids. CDR1 and CDR2 (germline): LNHDA, SQIVND (reference sequence). CDR3 sequence: CASSIDGVAEAFF. Written as DNA, the CDR3 is TGTGCCAGTAGTATAGACGGGGTGGCTGAAGCTTTCTTT.

The chain couples TRBV6-5 to TRBJ1-6; D is uncertain. Trimming stripped 6 bases from V and 0 bases from J, with 9 bases between. The CDR3 is made up of 15 amino acids. Looked up from germline, CDR1 is MNHEY and CDR2 is SVGAGI. CDR3 loop: CASSSGSSYNSPLHF. The CDR3 DNA is TGTGCCAGCAGCTCCGGGAGCTCCTATAATTCACCCCTCCACTTT.

The genes are TRBV6-1 and TRBJ1-1; no clear D gene. Deletions cut 0 bases from V and 5 bases from J, with 7 bases between. This CDR3 spans 13 amino acids. Germline values: CDR1 MNHNS, CDR2 SASEGT. The CDR3 reads CASSEAWDTEAFF. CDR3 DNA: TGTGCCAGCAGTGAAGCTTGGGATACTGAAGCTTTCTTT.

The chain uses TRBV4-1 and TRBJ2-1; 15 positions match TRBD2. The CDR3 length is 19 residues. The V gene end was trimmed by 2 bases and the J gene end by 6 bases; junction bases not matched to a gene: 11. Germline CDR1 and CDR2: MGHRA and YSYEKL. The CDR3 sequence: CASSQRVGLAGGPGNEQFF. In DNA form, the CDR3 reads TGCGCCAGCAGCCAAAGGGTAGGACTAGCGGGAGGGCCAGGCAATGAGCAGTTCTTC.

V and J are TRBV7-9 and TRBJ2-5; 7 bases line up with TRBD1. Germline V gene sequence: CDR1 SEHNR, CDR2 FQNEAQ (reference sequence). The CDR3 runs to 17 residues. V trimming: 5 bases; J trimming: 5 bases; junction bases outside the gene matches: 17. The CDR3 spells CASSPTATGTLMETQYF. In nucleotides, the CDR3 is TGTGCCAGCAGCCCAACAGCGACAGGGACCTTAATGGAGACCCAGTACTTC. The whole variable domain, remainder taken from reference TRBV7-9 and TRBJ2-5, is DTGVSQNPRHKITKRGQNVTFRCDPISEHNRLYWYRQTLGQGPEFLTYFQNEAQLEKSRLLSDRFSAERPKGSFSTLEIQRTEQGDSAMYLCASSPTATGTLMETQYFGPGTRLLVL.

Note on this clone: Other DNA sequences of this sample code for an identical CDR3. This chain uses TRBV9 with TRBJ1-5; TRBD1 might be the D (6 bases). The CDR3 spans 15 residues. The germline V gene encodes CDR1 SGDLS and CDR2 YYNGEE. The germline V and J ends were trimmed by 0 bases and 3 bases, with 10 bases remaining between them. The CDR3 reads CASSVGGGDNQPQHF. The CDR3 DNA is TGTGCCAGCAGCGTAGGAGGGGGGGACAATCAGCCCCAGCATTTT.